Listed below are T cell receptor beta chains from one sample, sequenced in a study of T cells in Graves' hyperthyroidism and ophthalmopathy. TCRdb passed the multiplex PCR reads through MiXCR, listing each CDR3 protein once. The sample comprises a few hundred thousand distinct CDR3 sequences, approximately 49% of which are singletons, and around 47% rests with the top ten. The specimen was peripheral blood or thyroid tissue (not recorded which). Receptors were obtained from an adult woman with Graves' disease, either hyperthyroidism or ophthalmopathy (not recorded which). Each CDR3 is given with its conserved first and last residue. The D gene is left open where the match is weak. Clone size is stated in some rows and not others, as once, few, many or a class when expanded.

D: TRBD1; size: few; J: TRBJ1-2; V: TRBV29-1; DNA: TGCAGCGTTTGGGACAGCCGAGACTATGGCTACACCTTC; CDR3: CSVWDSRDYGYTF
D: -; size: -; J: TRBJ1-3; V: TRBV18; DNA: TGTGCCAGCTCACCATCCCGGGACGGCTCTGGAAACACCATATATTTT; CDR3: CASSPSRDGSGNTIYF
D: TRBD2; size: once; J: TRBJ2-2; V: TRBV10-3; DNA: TGTGCCATCAGTGAGTCACCAGGAATAGCGGGAGGGCAGAGCGGGGAGCTGTTTTTT; CDR3: CAISESPGIAGGQSGELFF
D: TRBD1; size: once; J: TRBJ2-5; V: TRBV10-3; DNA: TGTGCCATCAGTGACAGGGGGCTGGGAGAGACCCAGTACTTC; CDR3: CAISDRGLGETQYF
D: -; size: -; J: TRBJ1-4; V: TRBV7-2; DNA: TGTGCCAGCAGCTTAATTACAGAGGACCTGAACAAGGTGTTTTTT; CDR3: CASSLITEDLNKVFF
D: -; size: many; J: TRBJ1-1; V: TRBV29-1; DNA: TGCAGCGTCCCTTTGTTGGAGAACACTGAAGCTTTCTTT; CDR3: CSVPLLENTEAFF
D: -; size: many; J: TRBJ1-2; V: TRBV2; DNA: TGTGCCAGCAGTGCGTACACAAAGACAGTTGGGGAGAGGTATGGCTACACCTTC; CDR3: CASSAYTKTVGERYGYTF
D: TRBD2; size: -; J: TRBJ2-2; V: TRBV29-1; DNA: TGCAGCGTTGAGGGCGGGAGCTCCTACGAGCTGTTTTTT; CDR3: CSVEGGSSYELFF
D: TRBD1; size: -; J: TRBJ1-1; V: TRBV5-1; DNA: TGCGCCAGCAGCGCGGGGGACAGGGGAGCAACTGAAGCTTTCTTT; CDR3: CASSAGDRGATEAFF
D: -; size: once; J: TRBJ2-2; V: TRBV6-6; DNA: TGTGCCAGCAGTTTAGATGGGTCCGGGGAGCTGTTTTTT; CDR3: CASSLDGSGELFF
D: -; size: -; J: TRBJ2-7; V: TRBV5-1; DNA: TGCGCCAGCAGCTTGGTGGTAAGTCAAGAGCAGTACTTT; CDR3: CASSLVVSQEQYF
D: -; size: -; J: TRBJ1-4; V: TRBV7-2; DNA: TGTGCCAGCAGTCAGGGACAAGCGGAAGAAAAACTGTTTTTT; CDR3: CASSQGQAEEKLFF
D: -; size: few; J: TRBJ2-7; V: TRBV7-2; DNA: TGTGCCAGCAGCTTTGCCTCTTCCGAGCAGTACTTC; CDR3: CASSFASSEQYF
D: -; size: -; J: TRBJ2-5; V: TRBV29-1; DNA: TGCAGCTTGGGGCAGAGGCTCCAAGAGACCCAGTACTTC; CDR3: CSLGQRLQETQYF
D: -; size: few; J: TRBJ1-1; V: TRBV2; DNA: TGTGCCAGCGGGACCGTCACTGAAGCTTTCTTT; CDR3: CASGTVTEAFF
D: -; size: few; J: TRBJ1-1; V: TRBV5-1; DNA: TGCGCCAGCAAAAGGACAGAACTCATGAACACTGAAGCTTTCTTT; CDR3: CASKRTELMNTEAFF
D: -; size: -; J: TRBJ2-2; V: TRBV11-1; DNA: TGTGCCAGCGGTTCGACCGGGGAGCTGTTTTTT; CDR3: CASGSTGELFF
D: TRBD2; size: few; J: TRBJ2-5; V: TRBV20-1; DNA: TGCAGTGCTAGCCGGACTAGCAGTCGAGAGACCCAGTACTTC; CDR3: CSASRTSSRETQYF
D: -; size: many; J: TRBJ1-5; V: TRBV4-3; DNA: TGCGCCAGCAGCCCCCTGTCTCGGACAGCGAAGGGCCTAAGCAATCAGCCCCAGCATTTT; CDR3: CASSPLSRTAKGLSNQPQHF
D: TRBD1; size: -; J: TRBJ1-2; V: TRBV20-1; DNA: TGCAGTGCTAGAGAGGACAGGGGTCCCTATGGCTACACCTTC; CDR3: CSAREDRGPYGYTF
D: TRBD1; size: -; J: TRBJ2-5; V: TRBV7-9; DNA: TGTGCCAGCAGCTCTGCCGACAGGGTAGGAGAGACCCAGTACTTC; CDR3: CASSSADRVGETQYF
D: TRBD1; size: once; J: TRBJ1-6; V: TRBV7-9; DNA: TGTGCCAGCAGGGGGACAGGGGATTCACCCCTCCACTTT; CDR3: CASRGTGDSPLHF